The source of this TCR beta chain is a study of Ad26.COV2.S vaccination and SARS-CoV-2 variants (dated by TCRdb to the early 2020s). Some background on the complete study: Vaccine-arm donors came from COV1001, a multicentre, randomized, double-blind, placebo-controlled phase I-IIa trial of Ad26.COV2.S in healthy adults. Ad26.COV2.S was administered intramuscularly at 5 x 10^10 or 1 x 10^11 viral particles, either as a single shot or as two shots given 56 days apart. Sequencing of the TCRbeta repertoire served to evaluate the specificity and breadth of SARS-CoV-2-reactive T cell receptors following Ad26.COV2.S vaccination. The TCR-sequenced set comprised approximately 32 samples: around 20 Ad26.COV2.S vaccine recipients, 5 placebo recipients and 8 SARS-CoV-2 convalescent individuals. Participants in the trial were split at random into five groups of five each, receiving low-dose or high-dose Ad26.COV2.S once or twice, or else placebo on both occasions. Investigators did not know the trial group allocation while performing experiments and assessing outcomes. The full study reports these points: Vaccine and placebo recipients had comparable non-spike TCR breadth, which fits with the vaccine containing only spike. After vaccination, spike-specific CD8+ and CD4+ T cell responses were reported to show substantial breadth. According to the authors, total T cell responses may have been underestimated by the TCR breadth and depth analyses. Comparing responses between vaccine doses or regimens was not something the study was powered to do. Spike-specific TCR breadth was higher in Ad26.COV2.S recipients than in placebo recipients (P = 0.0014).

The immunoSEQ Assay was used to sequence TCRbeta CDR3 regions. After extraction, genomic DNA underwent amplification by bias-controlled multiplex PCR, followed by high-throughput sequencing. Per the authors' processing: To quantify the absolute abundance of every unique TCRbeta CDR3 region, sequences were collapsed and filtered. T cell fraction was estimated by normalizing TCRbeta template counts to usable DNA, which was measured by amplifying reference genes present in all nucleated cells. Repertoire TCRs were annotated as SARS-CoV-2-specific when V gene, CDR3 amino acid sequence and J gene were exactly matched to a known reactive TCR set. The reference SARS-CoV-2 TCR set was derived from MIRA and filtered for enrichment in COVID-19-positive ImmuneCODE repertoires, a step that removed public or cross-reactive TCRs. Using the MIRA antigens, annotated TCRs were further analysed by specific ORF or by position within an ORF. Breadth was defined as the number of annotated unique rearrangements divided by the total number of unique productive rearrangements, and depth was defined as the summed frequency of the annotated unique rearrangements. Two-sided Wilcoxon rank-sum tests were used to compare TCR breadth between groups. TCRdb carries this immuneACCESS record with in-frame sequences only. Its versions omit some clonotypes, under half of them owing to an unresolved V gene in the studies checked, with the rest unexplained. V, J and clone size reflect that table, while D and trimming were determined from the DNA. The sample profile shows approximately 350,000 clones; around nine tenths of them were found once. The top ten constitute about 3.5% of the sample.

The sample's treatment or condition label, decoded: over 15 received Ad26.COV2.S at low or high dose, single or two shots; 5 received placebo; per-sample allocation not given. Repertoires of vaccine and placebo recipients were sequenced from samples collected on day 63 after the first injection. Cohort 1b enrolled some 25 adults aged 18-55 years at a single site in Boston, USA, between 29 July and 7 August 2020. Ad26.COV2.S was a replication-incompetent adenovirus type 26 vector expressing a prefusion-stabilized SARS-CoV-2 spike protein from the original Wuhan strain. This clone is a singleton in its sample. Its antigen target is currently unknown. Base quality data are lacking; no much larger clone is found one base away. Including the terminal cysteine and phenylalanine, the CDR3 comprises 13 residues. The entry retains the CDR3 DNA only, 39 bases that are in frame from base 1. V is shortened by 0 bases, J by 6 bases, and the region joining them spans 8 bases. CDR1 MNHNS and CDR2 SASEGT were looked up in the germline V gene.

The receptor's source is a person aged 18-60 years who received the Ad26.COV2.S COVID-19 vaccine or a placebo. The rearranged chain carries TRBV6-1 and TRBJ1-1; a weak D assignment points to TRBD1 (5 bases agree). This sample comprised peripheral blood, obtained in a trial of Ad26.COV2.S vaccine versus placebo. Here is the DNA: TGTGCCAGCAGTGAAGCGGGACGGTCTGAAGCTTTCTTT. This encodes CASSEAGRSEAFF.